This TCR beta chain was found in a study of early T cells in non-severe SARS-CoV-2 infection. On the study more broadly: The authors sequenced bulk RNA from unsorted whole blood, leaving chains unpaired.

Study results and limitations: VDJdb matches were skewed toward anti-spike CD8 T cell responses.

Only a few counts were recorded for this clonotype. The antigen is undetermined. The TCR library protocol was used to attach unique molecular identifiers. These identifiers were attached to individual cDNA molecules. TCRdb reprocessed the 5' RACE reads with MiXCR, giving one entry per CDR3 protein. The table includes 25,000 to 30,000 distinct CDR3 sequences, about 4.2% detected once. Sequenced material: whole blood. The clonotype comes from an adult who was a healthcare worker with PCR-confirmed SARS-CoV-2 infection or an uninfected control (not recorded which).

The CDR3 nucleotides are TGTGCCAGCAGTTTTTCAGGGGGTCAGGTGGACACTGAAGCTTTCTTT. Translated: CASSFSGGQVDTEAFF. The gene calls are TRBV28 and TRBJ1-1, with 7 bases lining up with TRBD1. Germline CDR1 and CDR2: MDHEN and SYDVKM. The CDR3 spans 16 residues. Germline trimming cut 3 bases from V and 3 bases from J; bases unmatched to any gene: 10.